The 5 T cell receptor beta chains reported below all come from one sample, sequenced in a study of T cell repertoires in cytomegalovirus infection. TCRdb passed the reads through MiXCR, listing each CDR3 protein once. The repertoire holds some 800,000 distinct CDR3 sequences, with approximately 30% as singletons. These receptors have no known antigen. Sequencing was performed on cultured CD8+ T cells from PBMCs, taken from culture after CMV antigen stimulation. The receptors originated from a human donor in good health (CMV status not recorded). Some clones in this sample may be carry-over from other donors' samples.

V gene TRBV5-1 combines with J gene TRBJ2-7; no clear D. The germline CDR1 and CDR2 sequences are SGHRS and YFSETQ. The CDR3 totals 13 residues. The germline V and J ends were trimmed by 4 bases and 6 bases, with 14 bases remaining between them. Written as DNA, the CDR3 is TGCGCCAGCAGCCTCACCGACGGGTCCGAGCAGTACGTC. It codes for CASSLTDGSEQYV.

This clonotype occurred many times. The chain has TRBV7-8 and TRBJ1-3, with D tentatively TRBD1 (6 bases). V was trimmed by 5 bases and J by 6 bases, leaving 14 bases between them. This CDR3 has 14 amino acids. Per the germline V gene, CDR1 is SGHVS and CDR2 is FQNEAQ. The CDR3 coding sequence is TGTGCCAGCAGCCAACGGACAGCTGAAAACACCATATATTTT. Translated, it gives CASSQRTAENTIYF.

Only a few counts were recorded for this clonotype. The gene calls are TRBV5-6 and TRBJ1-4; 8 bases align to TRBD1. The J segment lost 7 bases and the V segment lost 0 bases, leaving 5 bases of the junction unmatched. The CDR3 covers 15 residues. Looked up from germline, CDR1 is SGHDT and CDR2 is YYEEEE. The CDR3 sequence: CASSLGTGLGEKLFF. The CDR3 region has the DNA TGTGCCAGCAGCTTGGGGACAGGGCTCGGTGAAAAACTGTTTTTT.

This clonotype has only a few counts. The rearrangement joins TRBV19 to TRBJ2-1; D ambiguous. V shed 5 bases and J shed 4 bases, with 15 bases lying between them. The CDR3 is 15 amino acids. CDR1 and CDR2 (germline): LNHDA, SQIVND (reference sequence). The CDR3 is CASSQPAVIYNEQFF. The CDR3 DNA reads as TGTGCCAGTAGTCAGCCGGCGGTGATTTACAATGAGCAGTTCTTC.

This clonotype has ten or more counts. This rearrangement joins TRBV5-5 to TRBJ2-2; TRBD1 matches 9 bases. CDR1 SGHKS and CDR2 YYEKEE come from the germline V gene (reference sequence). V gave up 2 bases and J gave up 2 bases; unmatched junction bases: 10. The CDR3 runs to 18 residues. The DNA of the CDR3 is TGTGCCAGCAGCTTACTATCCGGGACAGGGCTTAACACCGGGGAGCTGTTTTTT. Translated: CASSLLSGTGLNTGELFF.